Listed here are 21 T cell receptor beta chains from one sample, sequenced in a study of T-cell reconstitution after alpha-beta-depleted transplantation in children. The TCRbeta library incorporated unique molecular identifiers. Each CDR3 protein is one row after TCRdb ran MiXCR on the PCR reads. In the table there are 150,000 to 250,000 distinct CDR3 sequences, about 14% of which are singletons. The sample was PBMCs from the stem cell graft donor, taken from the stem cell graft. The origin of the receptors is a human donor who donated a stem cell graft to a child with acute lymphoblastic leukemia.

This clonotype was detected many times. The V and J genes are TRBV4-1 and TRBJ2-1; TRBD2 aligns across 9 bases. The CDR3 runs to 16 residues. Germline trimming cut 2 bases from V and 6 bases from J; bases unmatched to any gene: 8. Germline V gene data show CDR1 as MGHRA and CDR2 as YSYEKL. Here the CDR3 reads CASSQLAGNTVNEQFF. The CDR3 nucleotides read TGCGCCAGCAGCCAACTAGCGGGAAATACGGTCAATGAGCAGTTCTTC.

This clonotype appeared many times. V is TRBV4-2 and J is TRBJ1-6; TRBD1 aligns across 9 bases. The CDR3 extends over 17 amino acids. J lost 1 base, V lost 2 bases, and 3 bases had no gene match. Germline V gene sequence: CDR1 LGHNA, CDR2 YNFKEQ. The CDR3 DNA reads TGTGCCAGCAGCCAACTGGACAGGGGTTCCTATAATTCACCCCTCCACTTT. Residues: CASSQLDRGSYNSPLHF.

The chain uses TRBV29-1 and TRBJ1-2; maybe TRBD1 (6 bases). The CDR3 is made up of 15 amino acids. The V end was cut by 3 bases, the J end by 0 bases, with 14 bases between. Germline V gene lookup returns CDR1 SQVTM and CDR2 ANQGSEA. In DNA, the CDR3 is TGCAGCGTTGATTTGGGGGGACACCCTAACTATGGCTACACCTTC. Translating gives CSVDLGGHPNYGYTF.

This clonotype has a handful of counts. The rearrangement joins TRBV18 to TRBJ2-3, with D maybe TRBD1 (5 bases). The V end was cut by 6 bases, the J end by 0 bases, with 13 bases between. Germline CDR1 reads KGHSH; CDR2 reads LQKENI. The CDR3 sequence is 15 residues long. This CDR3 reads CASSPGRGSTDTQYF. As DNA, the CDR3 is TGTGCCAGCTCGCCTGGAAGGGGTAGCACAGATACGCAGTATTTT.

This clonotype was recorded many times. This chain links TRBV5-1 with TRBJ2-1; TRBD1 matches 10 bases. With 3 bases clipped from V and 8 bases from J, the junction kept 8 bases outside the gene matches. Per germline, CDR1 SGHRS and CDR2 YFSETQ. This CDR3 region has 15 residues. CDR3 amino acids: CASSSTRDRGHEQFF. The CDR3 DNA is TGCGCCAGCAGCTCAACCCGGGACAGGGGACATGAGCAGTTCTTC.

This clonotype was recorded at least ten times. This chain joins TRBV6-5 and TRBJ1-2; 9 positions agree with TRBD1. The V and J ends lost 2 bases and 7 bases, in that order; junction bases with no gene match: 5. In germline, CDR1 is MNHEY, CDR2 SVGAGI. The CDR3 sequence is 14 residues long. CDR3 nucleotide sequence: TGTGCCAGCAGTTACGGACAGGGGCTCCCTGGCTACACCTTC. Amino acid sequence: CASSYGQGLPGYTF.

This clonotype was seen ten or more times. V usage is TRBV5-1 and J usage is TRBJ2-7; unclear D gene. The CDR3 runs 13 residues. Trimming stripped 5 bases from V and 0 bases from J, with 9 bases between. Germline V gives CDR1 SGHRS, CDR2 YFSETQ. The CDR3: CASSASASYEQYF. Here the CDR3 DNA reads TGCGCCAGCAGTGCGTCAGCCTCCTACGAGCAGTACTTC.

This clonotype was recorded many times. This chain links TRBV6-5 with TRBJ1-1; D not certain. Looked up from germline, CDR1 is MNHEY and CDR2 is SVGAGI. Deletions cut 2 bases from V and 0 bases from J, with 10 bases between. The CDR3 spans 15 residues. CDR3 loop: CASSYGSPMNTEAFF. In nucleotides, the CDR3 is TGTGCCAGCAGTTACGGGAGCCCCATGAACACTGAAGCTTTCTTT.

In its sample, this clonotype was seen many times. The rearrangement uses TRBV7-9 and TRBJ1-5; possibly TRBD1 for D (6 bases). This CDR3 has 15 amino acids. V shed 3 bases and J shed 1 base, with 10 bases lying between them. Germline lookup yields CDR1 SEHNR and CDR2 FQNEAQ (reference sequence). CDR3 coding DNA: TGTGCCAGCAGCTTGGGGGGGCTCAGCAATCAGCCCCAGCATTTT. Amino acid sequence: CASSLGGLSNQPQHF.

This clonotype occurred many times. This chain connects TRBV6-1 to TRBJ1-5; D gene ambiguous. Per germline, CDR1 MNHNS and CDR2 SASEGT. The CDR3 is 15 amino acids. Trimming took 2 bases from V and 5 from J, leaving 13 bases between them. CDR3 nucleotide sequence: TGTGCCAGCAGTGAATTCCGAACGAGGGATCAGCCCCAGCATTTT. Its protein is CASSEFRTRDQPQHF.

The chain has TRBV16 and TRBJ1-1; D remains unclear. CDR1 is KGHSY and CDR2 is FQNENV in the germline V gene. V was shortened by 0 bases and J by 1 base, with 15 bases between the two germline ends. The CDR3 contains 17 residues. The CDR3 DNA follows: TGTGCCAGCAGCCAATCGGATTTGGCAGGATCGAACACTGAAGCTTTCTTT. Protein: CASSQSDLAGSNTEAFF.

Ten or more counts support this clonotype. The chain combines TRBV7-9 with TRBJ2-7, with 7 bases aligning to TRBD1. Trimming at V came to 2 bases and at J to 7 bases, leaving 8 bases not matched to a gene. The CDR3 extends over 14 amino acids. Germline CDR1 and CDR2: SEHNR and FQNEAQ (reference sequence). In DNA, the CDR3 is TGTGCCAGCAGCTTAACAGGGGAAGGGGTGGAGCAGTACTTC. The encoded protein is CASSLTGEGVEQYF.

V and J are TRBV7-9 and TRBJ2-2; D is unclear. The CDR3 has 12 amino acids. In germline, CDR1 is SEHNR, CDR2 FQNEAQ (reference sequence). V gave up 5 bases and J gave up 6 bases, with 7 bases separating them. The CDR3 coding sequence is TGTGCCAGCAGCGTGGGCGCCGGGGAGCTGTTTTTT. Its protein product is CASSVGAGELFF.

The table lists this clonotype with many counts. V usage is TRBV5-1 and J usage is TRBJ1-1, with D maybe TRBD1 (6 bases). This CDR3 has 15 residues. CDR1 and CDR2 (germline): SGHRS, YFSETQ. Trimming took off 3 bases at V and 2 bases at J, with 14 bases between the two ends. CDR3 region: CASSSSDRSNTEAFF. The CDR3, as DNA: TGCGCCAGCAGCTCGTCTGACAGGTCTAACACTGAAGCTTTCTTT.

At least ten counts were recorded for this clonotype. This chain connects TRBV20-1 to TRBJ1-1; D gene unclear. CDR1 DFQATT and CDR2 SNEGSKA come from the germline V gene (reference sequence). The CDR3 is 13 amino acids. Trimming took off 2 bases at V and 1 base at J, with 8 bases between the two ends. As DNA, the CDR3 is TGCAGTGCTAGACTGGACGAGAACACTGAAGCTTTCTTT. It specifies CSARLDENTEAFF.

In this sample, this clonotype turned up many times. The gene calls are TRBV10-3 and TRBJ2-3; D unclear. Germline assignment: CDR1 ENHRY and CDR2 SYGVKD. The V gene lost 3 bases and the J gene lost 4 bases, with 2 bases spanning the gap. The CDR3 is made up of 11 amino acids. CDR3 nucleotides: TGTGCCATCAGTGATGCAGATACGCAGTATTTT. Translation gives CAISDADTQYF.

Ten or more counts support this clonotype. The chain employs TRBV20-1 and TRBJ2-1, with TRBD2 as a possible D gene (5 bases). V was cut by 4 bases and J by 5 bases, with 9 bases left in between. This CDR3 is built from 12 residues. Germline CDR1 DFQATT, CDR2 SNEGSKA (reference sequence). CDR3 loop: CSAIEGNNEQFF. CDR3 nucleotide sequence: TGCAGTGCTATCGAGGGAAACAATGAGCAGTTCTTC.

A note on this clonotype: At one end the junction does not follow the germline gene, possibly because of a read error. J is TRBJ2-5 and V is TRBV5-1; D assignment may be TRBD1 or TRBD2 (5 bases each). Germline V gene lookup returns CDR1 SGHRS and CDR2 YFSETQ. The CDR3 extends over 12 amino acids. The CDR3 protein is CASSPLGESQYF. The CDR3 DNA reads as TGCGCCAGCAGCCCCCTGGGGGAGAGCCAGTACTTC.

The chain is built from TRBV12-3 or TRBV12-4 and TRBJ1-1; D gene unclear. V was cut by 8 bases and J by 1 base, with 11 bases left in between. The CDR3 totals 13 residues. CDR3 region: CASVMGWNTEAFF. CDR3 DNA: TGTGCCAGCGTGATGGGATGGAACACTGAAGCTTTCTTT.

At least ten counts were recorded for this clonotype. This chain connects TRBV20-1 to TRBJ2-5, with D maybe TRBD2 (5 bases). This CDR3 has 16 residues. V was trimmed by 2 bases and J by 6 bases, leaving 22 bases between them. Germline V gives CDR1 DFQATT, CDR2 SNEGSKA (reference sequence). For the CDR3, the DNA is TGCAGTGCTAGACCAACTGGTGGGATTAGCGTGAAGACCCAGTACTTC. It specifies CSARPTGGISVKTQYF.

This clonotype was counted at least ten times. This chain joins TRBV6-2 or TRBV6-3 and TRBJ2-2, with 9 bases matching TRBD2. CDR3 length: 14 residues. Germline CDR1 MNHEY, CDR2 SVGEGT. Losses at the gene ends were 7 bases for V and 2 bases for J; bases not matched to a gene: 2. DNA of the CDR3: TGTGCCAGCATAGCGGGAGTTAACACCGGGGAGCTGTTTTTT. This encodes CASIAGVNTGELFF.